The subject of this entry is one TCR beta chain. This specimen belongs to a study of siplizumab effects on memory and regulatory T cells. The length of the CDR3 is 14 residues. The germline gives CDR1 SEHNR, CDR2 FQNEAQ (reference sequence). V shed 5 bases and J 4 bases; nucleotides not matched to a gene: 7. In a few donor pairs, unstimulated naive, memory, effector memory and TEMRA subsets were sequenced. Assays captured around 92,000 TCR templates per sample. TCRdb's copy holds only in-frame clones and misses some; the assay was immunoSEQ multiplex PCR. The sample has about 63,000 clones; around four fifths are singletons.

This chain links TRBV7-9 with TRBJ2-5, with 7 bases that match TRBD1. Sample: memory CD4+ T cells sorted from blood. The receptor was isolated from a human donor in good health. The CDR3 DNA is TGTGCCAGCAGCGGCAGGGGGAACGGAGAGACCCAGTACTTC. Protein sequence: CASSGRGNGETQYF.